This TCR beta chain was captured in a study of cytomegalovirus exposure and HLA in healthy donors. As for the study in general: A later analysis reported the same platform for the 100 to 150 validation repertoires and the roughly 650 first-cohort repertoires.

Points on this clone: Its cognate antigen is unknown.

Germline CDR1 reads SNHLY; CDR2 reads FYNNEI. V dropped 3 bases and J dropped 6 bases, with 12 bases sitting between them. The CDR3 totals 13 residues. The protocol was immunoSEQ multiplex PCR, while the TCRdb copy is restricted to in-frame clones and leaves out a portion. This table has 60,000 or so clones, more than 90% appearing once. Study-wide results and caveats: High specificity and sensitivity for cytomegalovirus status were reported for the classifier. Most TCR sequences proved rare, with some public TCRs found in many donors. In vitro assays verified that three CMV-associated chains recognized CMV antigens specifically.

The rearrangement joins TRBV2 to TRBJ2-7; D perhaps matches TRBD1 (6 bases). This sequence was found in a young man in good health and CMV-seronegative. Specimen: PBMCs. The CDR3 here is CASSELLGGEQYF. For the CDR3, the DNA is TGTGCCAGCAGTGAGCTCCTAGGGGGCGAGCAGTACTTC.